These 20 T cell receptor beta chains originate from one sample sequenced in a study of blood T cell repertoires in COVID-19. Profiling relied on immunoSEQ multiplex PCR, and the TCRdb table lists in-frame clones only, not all of them. The table shows about 49,000 clones, with 86% occurring only once. Sequencing was done on a sample of peripheral blood. These receptor sequences come from a man in his forties with active COVID-19.

The rearrangement uses TRBV5-1 and TRBJ2-7, with D perhaps being TRBD1 or TRBD2 (6 bases each). Trimming left V 4 bases short and J 1 base short, with 15 bases between. CDR3 length: 15 amino acids. The V gene's germline CDR1 is SGHRS and CDR2 YFSETQ. CDR3 region: CASSVGAGRSYEQYF. The CDR3, as DNA: TGCGCCAGCAGCGTGGGGGCGGGGAGATCCTACGAGCAGTACTTC.

This clone occurred a few times. Here the CDR3 reads CASSQDPGRDGYTF. CDR3 nucleotides: TGTGCCAGCAGCCAAGATCCGGGGAGAGATGGCTACACCTTC. This chain joins TRBV3-1 (or the pseudogene TRBV3-2) and TRBJ1-2; D gene unclear. The CDR3 extends over 14 amino acids. Trimming took 0 bases from V and 6 from J, leaving 11 bases between them. Germline assignment: CDR1 LGHDT and CDR2 YNNKEL (reference sequence).

This chain connects TRBV5-1 to TRBJ2-7; 7 positions match TRBD1. CDR1 is SGHRS, CDR2 YFSETQ, per germline. The CDR3 totals 15 residues. With V trimmed by 0 bases and J by 3 bases, 6 bases remained unmatched. The CDR3 DNA reads TGCGCCAGCAGCTTGGATGGGACAGCAAACTACGAGCAGTACTTC. Its protein is CASSLDGTANYEQYF.

V usage is TRBV28 and J usage is TRBJ1-2; D is perhaps TRBD1 (6 bases). From germline, CDR1 is MDHEN and CDR2 SYDVKM. V gave up 6 bases and J gave up 4 bases, with 12 bases separating them. The CDR3 is 13 amino acids. CDR3 loop: CASSLDSAYGYTF. The CDR3 DNA sequence: TGTGCCAGCAGCCTGGACAGTGCCTATGGCTACACCTTC.

This chain connects TRBV3-1 (or the pseudogene TRBV3-2) to TRBJ2-3; TRBD2 matches 7 bases. Losses at the gene ends were 3 bases for V and 5 bases for J; bases not matched to a gene: 14. This CDR3 region has 17 residues. In germline, CDR1 is LGHDT, CDR2 YNNKEL (reference sequence). The chain's CDR3 is CASSQRSKAGRKDTQYF. As DNA, the CDR3 is TGTGCCAGCAGCCAGCGGTCGAAAGCGGGAAGGAAAGATACGCAGTATTTT.

CDR3 loop: CAIRGTTSEGYTF. DNA for the CDR3: TGTGCCATCAGGGGGACGACTAGTGAAGGCTACACCTTC. The genes are TRBV10-3 and TRBJ1-2, with D maybe TRBD1 (5 bases). The V gene's germline CDR1 is ENHRY and CDR2 SYGVKD. This CDR3 spans 13 amino acids. V lost 6 bases and J lost 8, with 16 bases in between.

DNA for the CDR3: TGTGCCAGCAGTTTTCGGACTGCCTCTAACTATGGCTACACCTTC. Translating it yields CASSFRTASNYGYTF. This rearrangement joins TRBV28 to TRBJ1-2; D is undetermined. The CDR3 is 15 amino acids. Trimming removed 3 bases from V and 0 bases from J, with 11 bases in between. Germline assignment: CDR1 MDHEN and CDR2 SYDVKM.

The chain uses TRBV5-1 and TRBJ2-7; the match to TRBD2 covers 12 bases. The V gene's germline CDR1 is SGHRS and CDR2 YFSETQ. With V trimmed by 4 bases and J by 1 base, 3 bases remained unmatched. The CDR3 covers 15 residues. The CDR3 sequence is CASSDGTSGSYEQYF. The CDR3 DNA follows: TGCGCCAGCAGCGACGGGACTAGCGGGTCCTACGAGCAGTACTTC.

V is TRBV6-8 and J is TRBJ1-4; 9 bases align to TRBD1. This CDR3 comprises 15 residues. The V gene's germline CDR1 is MNHGY and CDR2 SAAAGT. Trimming took 6 bases from V and 7 from J; bases not matched to a gene: 9. The CDR3 here is CASSRDRGSGEKLFF. CDR3 bases: TGTGCCAGCAGCCGTGACAGGGGGTCGGGTGAAAAACTGTTTTTT.

The chain is built from TRBV27 and TRBJ2-4, with D maybe TRBD2 (6 bases). V lost 7 bases to trimming and J lost 4 bases, with 11 bases between them. The CDR3 length is 13 residues. Looked up from germline, CDR1 is MNHEY and CDR2 is SMNVEV (reference sequence). The CDR3 sequence is CASTSAGKNIQYF. Here the CDR3 DNA reads TGTGCCAGCACGAGCGCGGGGAAAAACATTCAGTACTTC.

This clone has only a few counts. The V and J genes are TRBV5-1 and TRBJ1-6; 11 bases match TRBD1. J gave up 8 bases and V 0 bases, and 7 bases lay outside the gene matches. CDR3 length: 17 amino acids. CDR1 and CDR2 from the germline V gene are SGHRS and YFSETQ. The CDR3 reads CASSLDQPGQGDSPLHF. CDR3 coding DNA: TGCGCCAGCAGCTTGGATCAACCGGGACAGGGGGATTCACCCCTCCACTTT.

This clone was seen only a few times. CDR3 protein: CASSDQGEEETQYF. CDR3 coding DNA: TGCGCCAGCAGTGATCAGGGGGAAGAAGAGACCCAGTACTTC. J is TRBJ2-5 and V is TRBV10-1; 7 nucleotides agree with TRBD1. V trimming: 3 bases; J trimming: 3 bases; junction bases outside the gene matches: 4. CDR1 and CDR2 (germline): WNHNN, SYGVQD (reference sequence). CDR3 length: 14 amino acids.

Only one count was recorded for this clone. The chain combines TRBV7-6 with TRBJ1-2; a possible D gene is TRBD1 (5 bases). V lost 5 bases to trimming and J lost 0 bases, with 13 bases between them. Germline CDR1 reads SGHVS; CDR2 reads FNYEAQ. The CDR3 has 15 amino acids. DNA of the CDR3: TGTGCCAGCAGCCTTTACGGGGGGTCTAACTATGGCTACACCTTC. Translation gives CASSLYGGSNYGYTF.

This chain links TRBV7-9 with TRBJ1-4, with TRBD1 matching over 8 bases. The trim removed 6 bases at V and 7 bases at J, leaving 7 bases unmatched. Germline V gives CDR1 SEHNR, CDR2 FQNEAQ (reference sequence). The CDR3 spans 14 residues. CDR3 DNA: TGTGCCAGCAGTCTCAGGGGGCAGGGTGAAAAACTGTTTTTT. Translated, it gives CASSLRGQGEKLFF.

The chain recombines TRBV27 with TRBJ2-1, with TRBD2 matching 8 bases. The J segment lost 7 bases and the V segment lost 3 bases, leaving 5 bases of the junction unmatched. CDR1 is MNHEY, CDR2 SMNVEV, per germline (reference sequence). The CDR3 has 14 amino acids. The CDR3 protein is CASSFGGRMNEQFF. In DNA, the CDR3 is TGTGCCAGCAGTTTTGGCGGGAGGATGAATGAGCAGTTCTTC.

Here the CDR3 DNA reads TGTGCCAGTAGTATAGGTCTAAACTATGGCTACACCTTC. This gives the protein CASSIGLNYGYTF. The chain has TRBV19 and TRBJ1-2; D not certain. Trimming pared 1 base from V and 2 bases from J, leaving 5 bases between. There are 13 residues in the CDR3. Germline CDR1 reads LNHDA; CDR2 reads SQIVND (reference sequence).

V gene TRBV4-1 combines with J gene TRBJ1-4; 10 bases map to TRBD1. V shed 2 bases and J 7 bases; nucleotides not matched to a gene: 13. This CDR3 is built from 18 residues. Looked up from germline, CDR1 is MGHRA and CDR2 is YSYEKL. CDR3 sequence: CASSQPSSGTGVTEKLFF. The CDR3 DNA reads TGCGCCAGCAGCCAACCCAGCTCCGGGACAGGGGTGACTGAAAAACTGTTTTTT.

This clone qualifies as medium-sized. The chain has TRBV24-1 and TRBJ2-1; 9 nucleotides match TRBD2. In germline, CDR1 is KGHDR, CDR2 SFDVKD. The V gene end was trimmed by 0 bases and the J gene end by 9 bases; junction bases not matched to a gene: 5. This CDR3 has 15 residues. The CDR3 is CATSDLAGGMGEQFF. The CDR3 DNA follows: TGTGCCACCAGTGATTTGGCGGGAGGGATGGGTGAGCAGTTCTTC.

The gene calls are TRBV11-2 and TRBJ2-5; 8 bases are shared with TRBD2. The CDR3 sequence is 15 residues long. J was trimmed by 5 bases and V by 6 bases; bases with no gene match: 11. CDR1 and CDR2 (germline): SGHAT, FQNNGV. CDR3 sequence (DNA): TGTGCCAGCAGTTATCCCGGGACTAGGCCGGAGACCCAGTACTTC. It encodes CASSYPGTRPETQYF.

The V and J genes are TRBV30 and TRBJ1-6; 7 bases align to TRBD1. With 1 base clipped from V and 5 bases from J, the junction kept 2 bases outside the gene matches. The CDR3 is made up of 14 amino acids. Germline values: CDR1 GTSNPN, CDR2 SVGIG (reference sequence). CDR3 residues: CAWSGGTDNSPLHF. The CDR3 DNA sequence: TGTGCCTGGAGTGGGGGGACAGATAATTCACCCCTCCACTTT.